The following is a TCR beta chain sequence with its context. V trimming: 6 bases; J trimming: 6 bases; junction bases outside the gene matches: 14. Per germline, CDR1 SGHNT and CDR2 YYREEE (reference sequence). The CDR3 contains 16 residues. This record comes from a study of OX40 agonist ivuxolimab in advanced cancers. The assay was immunoSEQ multiplex PCR, and TCRdb's table has in-frame clones only and misses some. This table holds approximately 82,000 clones, approximately 85% found once. The sequence derives from an adult with an advanced solid tumor such as melanoma, head and neck, liver or kidney cancer. The J gene is TRBJ1-2, the V gene TRBV5-4; 10 nucleotides align to TRBD1. This specimen was CD4+ or CD8+ T cells sorted from blood, taken in a trial of the OX40 agonist ivuxolimab. In nucleotides, the CDR3 is TGTGCCAGCACCCCGGGGTCCGGGACAGGGGCTGATGGCTACACCTTC. Protein product: CASTPGSGTGADGYTF.